These 30 T cell receptor beta chains originate from one sample sequenced in a study of regulatory T cells in long-lasting Graves disease. The TCR beta library used iRepertoire HTBI primers with Arm-PCR amplification of CDR3. TCRdb reprocessed the multiplex PCR reads with MiXCR, giving one entry per CDR3 protein. The sample includes 380,000 or so distinct CDR3 sequences, 15% to 20% of them seen just once. Time point in this sample: newly diagnosed GD, antithyroid drugs for less than 3 months. The TCR library was made from RNA extracted from PBMCs. These data were also filed under a second study, of T cells in Graves' hyperthyroidism and ophthalmopathy.

Material: peripheral blood mononuclear cells (PBMCs), obtained at new diagnosis, from a patient treated with antithyroid drugs. The receptors stem from a woman aged 18-29 years with Graves disease.

This clonotype was detected only a few times. This sequence joins TRBV20-1 and TRBJ1-2; TRBD1 aligns across 7 bases. From germline, CDR1 is DFQATT and CDR2 SNEGSKA (reference sequence). The CDR3 extends over 13 amino acids. V shed 3 bases, J shed 5 bases, and the junction held 6 bases outside the gene matches. CDR3 amino acids: CSASTQGGYGYTF. The CDR3 bases are TGCAGTGCTAGCACGCAGGGGGGGTATGGCTACACCTTC.

Comment on this clonotype: This sequence is one base from a far larger clone and is likely a read error. The chain couples TRBV2 to TRBJ2-4; either TRBD1 or TRBD2 may supply D (5 bases each). The better agreement between TRBJ2-1 and the DNA end casts doubt on the J call. Germline loops: CDR1 SNHLY, CDR2 FYNNEI. This CDR3 is built from 15 residues. CDR3 sequence reads: CASRPRGRAPLVQFF. CDR3 DNA sequence: TGTGCCAGCAGGCCCCGGGGCAGGGCGCCCTTAGTGCAGTTCTTC.

This clonotype was counted many times. This sequence joins TRBV11-2 and TRBJ2-1; possibly TRBD1 for D (6 bases). CDR1 is SGHAT, CDR2 FQNNGV, per germline. Trimming shortened V by 7 bases and J by 9 bases, and 19 bases separated the two germline ends. This CDR3 has 14 amino acids. CDR3 residues: CASTTPVQQGEQFF. The CDR3 region has the DNA TGTGCCAGCACCACACCAGTCCAACAGGGTGAGCAGTTCTTC.

This clonotype was found many times. This rearrangement joins TRBV12-3 or TRBV12-4 to TRBJ2-7; 7 bases align to TRBD1. V lost 3 bases and J lost 0; bases outside the gene matches: 8. The CDR3 is 16 residues long. The DNA of the CDR3 is TGTGCCAGCAGTTTCACCCCGGGACAGAGCTCCTACGAGCAGTACTTC. Translating it yields CASSFTPGQSSYEQYF.

The chain combines TRBV5-1 with TRBJ2-7, with TRBD2 matching 9 bases. The CDR3 is 16 amino acids. From germline, CDR1 is SGHRS and CDR2 YFSETQ. V shed 4 bases, J shed 4 bases, and the junction held 12 bases outside the gene matches. In DNA form, the CDR3 reads TGCGCCAGCAGCCGGGGGTCGTTAGCGGGAGTGTACGAGCAGTACTTC. The encoded protein is CASSRGSLAGVYEQYF.

This clonotype has a handful of counts. The genes are TRBV9 and TRBJ2-2, with 9 bases fitting TRBD2. Germline V gene sequence: CDR1 SGDLS, CDR2 YYNGEE. V lost 0 bases to trimming and J lost 8 bases; unmatched junction nucleotides: 11. CDR3 length: 17 amino acids. CDR3 nucleotides: TGTGCCAGCAGCGTAGGCGCTAGCGGGGCCTCTGGAGGGGAGCTGTTTTTT. This translates into CASSVGASGASGGELFF. The full variable domain, its missing parts supplied by reference TRBV9 and TRBJ2-2, is DSGVTQTPKHLITATGQRVTLRCSPRSGDLSVYWYQQSLDQGLQFLIQYYNGEERAKGNILERFSAQQFPDLHSELNLSSLELGDSALYFCASSVGASGASGGELFFGEGSRLTVL.

This chain uses TRBV28 with TRBJ2-7; D gene ambiguous. Looked up from germline, CDR1 is MDHEN and CDR2 is SYDVKM. Trimming shortened V by 6 bases and J by 2 bases, and 14 bases separated the two germline ends. The CDR3 runs 14 residues. The CDR3 DNA sequence: TGTGCCAGCAGCATCCCTGGCCTCACCTACGAGCAGTACTTC. Translating gives CASSIPGLTYEQYF.

This clonotype was counted ten times or more. The V call is TRBV9, the J call TRBJ2-3; the match to TRBD2 covers 8 bases. Per the germline V gene, CDR1 is SGDLS and CDR2 is YYNGEE. The length of the CDR3 is 15 residues. J was trimmed by 0 bases and V by 4 bases; bases with no gene match: 4. This CDR3 is CASSSGGASTDTQYF. In DNA, the CDR3 is TGTGCCAGCAGCTCCGGGGGGGCAAGCACAGATACGCAGTATTTT.

This clonotype was detected many times. The chain is built from TRBV5-1 and TRBJ1-6; 8 bases agree with TRBD1. The CDR3 spans 15 residues. V lost 4 bases, J lost 11 bases, and 11 bases stayed unmatched. The germline V gene encodes CDR1 SGHRS and CDR2 YFSETQ. The CDR3: CASSPQGAKRTPLHF. DNA of the CDR3: TGCGCCAGCAGCCCGCAGGGGGCGAAAAGAACACCCCTCCACTTT.

This clonotype has a count of ten or more. The rearrangement uses TRBV28 and TRBJ1-1; D is possibly TRBD1 (5 bases). This CDR3 has 13 residues. Germline V gene data show CDR1 as MDHEN and CDR2 as SYDVKM. Trimming shortened V by 1 base and J by 7 bases, and 10 bases separated the two germline ends. CDR3 amino acids: CASSLFGTGEAFF. In nucleotides, the CDR3 is TGTGCCAGCAGTTTATTCGGTACAGGTGAAGCTTTCTTT.

The rearrangement joins TRBV28 to TRBJ1-3; D is unresolved. Between the trimmed V and J ends, which lost 3 bases and 0 bases, there was a span of 6 bases. From germline, CDR1 is MDHEN and CDR2 SYDVKM. CDR3 length: 14 residues. DNA for the CDR3: TGTGCCAGCAGTTTCGTAAGCTCTGGAAACACCATATATTTT. Translation gives CASSFVSSGNTIYF.

This clonotype appeared a single time. The chain joins TRBV9 to TRBJ2-7; TRBD1 is a possible D gene (5 bases). Germline CDR1 SGDLS, CDR2 YYNGEE. The V end lost 3 bases, the J end lost 6 bases, and 13 bases lay between the germline ends. The CDR3 has 13 residues. CDR3 sequence (DNA): TGTGCCAGCAGCGCGTCGGTAGGGGCCGAGCAGTACTTC. Translating it yields CASSASVGAEQYF.

This clonotype was seen many times. V is TRBV28 and J is TRBJ2-7; 7 bases match TRBD1. The CDR3 totals 16 residues. The germline CDR1 and CDR2 sequences are MDHEN and SYDVKM. V trimming: 6 bases; J trimming: 1 base; junction bases outside the gene matches: 12. The CDR3 sequence is CASSPRLGRGSYEQYF. CDR3 nucleotide sequence: TGTGCCAGCAGCCCCAGGCTAGGCAGGGGGTCCTACGAGCAGTACTTC.

Worth noting for this clonotype: A much larger clone lies a single base off, so this may be a read error. This CDR3 reads CASSYSGQGPYGYTF. The CDR3 region has the DNA TGTGCCAGCAGTTACTCGGGGCAGGGACCTTATGGCTACACCTTC. The chain carries TRBV6-2 or TRBV6-3 and TRBJ1-2; D possibly corresponds to TRBD1 (5 bases). V was shortened by 0 bases and J by 5 bases, with 13 bases between the two germline ends. Germline-derived CDR1 and CDR2 are MNHEY and SVGEGT. The CDR3 length is 15 residues.

This clonotype has a handful of counts. The chain joins TRBV28 to TRBJ1-1; D not certain. Trimming left V 3 bases short and J 8 bases short, with 10 bases between. The CDR3 has 12 amino acids. From germline, CDR1 is MDHEN and CDR2 SYDVKM. The CDR3 here is CASSLMADEAFF. CDR3 sequence (DNA): TGTGCCAGCAGTTTGATGGCAGACGAAGCTTTCTTT.

This clonotype turned up a few times. This may come from a read error, since a much larger clone is one base off. The chain carries TRBV5-6 and TRBJ1-2; 8 bases line up with TRBD1. CDR1 and CDR2 from the germline V gene are SGHDT and YYEEEE. Germline trimming cut 5 bases from V and 3 bases from J; bases unmatched to any gene: 12. The CDR3 runs 16 residues. CDR3 protein: CASSVYRTGGDYGYTF. DNA of the CDR3: TGTGCCAGCAGTGTCTATCGAACAGGGGGGGACTATGGCTACACCTTC.

This clonotype has a count of ten or more. This chain joins TRBV7-3 and TRBJ2-1; 14 bases line up with TRBD2. Germline V gives CDR1 SGHTA, CDR2 FQGTGA. This CDR3 has 18 residues. The V and J ends lost 6 bases and 4 bases, in that order; junction bases with no gene match: 11. CDR3 region: CASSAGLAGAATYNEQFF. CDR3 sequence (DNA): TGTGCCAGCAGTGCGGGACTAGCGGGGGCCGCGACTTACAATGAGCAGTTCTTC.

Many counts were recorded for this clonotype. The chain carries TRBV3-1 and TRBJ2-5; 7 nucleotides agree with TRBD1. Germline V gene data show CDR1 as LGHDT and CDR2 as YNNKEL (reference sequence). The trim removed 5 bases at V and 9 bases at J, leaving 3 bases unmatched. The CDR3 runs to 11 residues. Written as DNA, the CDR3 is TGTGCCAGCAGCTTCCAGGGGGCCCAGTACTTC. Translated: CASSFQGAQYF.

This clonotype was found a few times. The chain carries TRBV5-1 and TRBJ1-3, with TRBD1 matching over 8 bases. The germline gives CDR1 SGHRS, CDR2 YFSETQ. Trimming took 2 bases from V and 0 from J; bases not matched to a gene: 4. The CDR3 is 16 residues long. CDR3 region: CASSFGQGNSGNTIYF. CDR3 nucleotide sequence: TGCGCCAGCAGCTTTGGACAGGGTAACTCTGGAAACACCATATATTTT.

A note on this clonotype: A clone one base away is much larger, so this may be a read error. The rearrangement links TRBV5-1 to TRBJ1-1, with 8 nucleotides matching TRBD1. Germline V gene data show CDR1 as SGHRS and CDR2 as YFSETQ. The CDR3 is 16 amino acids. Here the CDR3 DNA reads TGCGCCAGCAGCTTGGTGCCGGACAGGGCGAACACTGAAGCTATCTTT. Its translation: CASSLVPDRANTEAIF. The full variable domain, rest sourced from reference TRBV5-1 and TRBJ1-1, is KAGVTQTPRYLIKTRGQQVTLSCSPISGHRSVSWYQQTPGQGLQFLFEYFSETQRNKGNFPGRFSGRQFSNSRSEMNVSTLELGDSALYLCASSLVPDRANTEAIFGQGTRLTVV.

In this sample, this clonotype turned up a few times. The chain is built from TRBV7-9 and TRBJ1-1, with D perhaps matching TRBD1 (6 bases). Germline lookup yields CDR1 SEHNR and CDR2 FQNEAQ (reference sequence). The V and J ends lost 5 bases and 3 bases respectively, with 16 bases between them. This CDR3 has 15 residues. The CDR3 nucleotides read TGTGCCAGCAGCGAGGGGGGGGGGACTGACACTGAAGCTTTCTTT. It specifies CASSEGGGTDTEAFF.

This clonotype occurred many times. The J gene is TRBJ2-1, the V gene TRBV27, with TRBD2 matching 7 bases. The V segment lost 3 bases and the J segment 7 bases; nucleotides outside the gene matches: 18. This CDR3 has 18 amino acids. The germline V gene encodes CDR1 MNHEY and CDR2 SMNVEV (reference sequence). CDR3 amino acids: CASSFISSGITSGNEQFF. Here the CDR3 DNA reads TGTGCCAGCAGTTTCATCTCTAGCGGAATTACCTCGGGGAATGAGCAGTTCTTC.

The genes are TRBV6-1 and TRBJ2-3; possible D gene TRBD1, 6 bases. The germline gives CDR1 MNHNS, CDR2 SASEGT. The V end was cut by 6 bases, the J end by 4 bases, with 23 bases between. The CDR3 length is 17 residues. This CDR3 is CASRGPRQDLWADTQYF. The CDR3 DNA reads TGTGCCAGCAGGGGTCCGAGACAGGATCTTTGGGCAGATACGCAGTATTTT.

The J gene is TRBJ2-7, the V gene TRBV2; TRBD2 might be the D (5 bases). From germline, CDR1 is SNHLY and CDR2 FYNNEI. V shed 10 bases and J shed 2 bases, with 18 bases lying between them. This CDR3 comprises 14 residues. CDR3 DNA sequence: TGTGCCATCAAAGAGGACTCGATCACCTACGAGCAGTACTTC. Protein product: CAIKEDSITYEQYF.

This clonotype has at least ten counts. The chain is built from TRBV12-3 or TRBV12-4 and TRBJ2-7; 7 positions agree with TRBD1. With 7 bases clipped from V and 3 bases from J, the junction kept 9 bases outside the gene matches. The CDR3 is made up of 14 amino acids. The CDR3 DNA reads TGTGCCAGCACAGGGGGTAGCGCCTACTACGAGCAGTACTTC. As protein: CASTGGSAYYEQYF.

This clonotype was found many times. The V call is TRBV5-1, the J call TRBJ1-2; 12 bases line up with TRBD1. The CDR3 has 14 amino acids. The V segment lost 4 bases and the J segment 7 bases; nucleotides outside the gene matches: 5. Per germline, CDR1 SGHRS and CDR2 YFSETQ. The CDR3 sequence: CASSRPGQGAGYTF. The CDR3 bases are TGCGCCAGCAGCAGACCGGGACAGGGGGCTGGCTACACCTTC.

This clonotype was detected many times. At one of its ends the junction is not consistent with the germline gene, which may arise from a read error. The rearrangement links TRBV5-1 to TRBJ1-1; no firm D call. The CDR3 covers 13 residues. Looked up from germline, CDR1 is SGHRS and CDR2 is YFSETQ. The CDR3 sequence: CASSLAGNTEAFF. In DNA form, the CDR3 reads TGTGCCAGCAGCTTAGCGGGGAACACTGAAGCTTTCTTT.

The chain recombines TRBV5-1 with TRBJ2-1; D is ambiguous. Germline CDR1 and CDR2: SGHRS and YFSETQ. The CDR3 totals 14 residues. V dropped 5 bases and J dropped 0 bases, with 9 bases sitting between them. The CDR3 here is CASSVHSSYNEQFF. CDR3 DNA sequence: TGCGCCAGCAGTGTCCATAGCTCCTACAATGAGCAGTTCTTC.

The chain links TRBV20-1 to TRBJ1-2; D is uncertain. V lost 3 bases and J lost 7, with 18 bases in between. CDR3 size: 14 residues. CDR1 DFQATT and CDR2 SNEGSKA come from the germline V gene (reference sequence). CDR3 DNA sequence: TGCAGTGCTAGGGCGGCCCCTTTATCCTCTGGCTACACCTTC. Its protein product is CSARAAPLSSGYTF.

The chain uses TRBV18 and TRBJ1-1; no reliable D call. The V gene lost 4 bases and the J gene lost 0 bases, with 12 bases spanning the gap. The germline CDR1 and CDR2 sequences are KGHSH and LQKENI. The CDR3 is 15 amino acids. As DNA, the CDR3 is TGTGCCAGCTCACGGGAGAGGGTAATGAACACTGAAGCTTTCTTT. Amino acid sequence: CASSRERVMNTEAFF.